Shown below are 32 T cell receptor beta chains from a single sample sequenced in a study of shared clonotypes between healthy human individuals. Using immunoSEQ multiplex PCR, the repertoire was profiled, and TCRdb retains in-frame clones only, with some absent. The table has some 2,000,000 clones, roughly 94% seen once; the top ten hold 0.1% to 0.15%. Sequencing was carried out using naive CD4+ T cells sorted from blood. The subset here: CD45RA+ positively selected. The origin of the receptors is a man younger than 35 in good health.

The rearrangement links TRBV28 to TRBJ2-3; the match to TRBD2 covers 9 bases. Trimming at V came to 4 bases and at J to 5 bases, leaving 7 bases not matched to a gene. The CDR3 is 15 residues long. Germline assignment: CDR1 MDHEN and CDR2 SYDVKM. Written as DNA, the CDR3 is TGTGCCAGCAGTTATATGGGACTAGCAAAAGATACGCAGTATTTT. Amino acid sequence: CASSYMGLAKDTQYF.

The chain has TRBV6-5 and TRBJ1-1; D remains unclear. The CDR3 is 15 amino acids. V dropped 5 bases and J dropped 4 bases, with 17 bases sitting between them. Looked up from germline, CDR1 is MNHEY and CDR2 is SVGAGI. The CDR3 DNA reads TGTGCCAGCAGTCCCTCTGTGGCGGTCGGCACTGAAGCTTTCTTT. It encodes CASSPSVAVGTEAFF.

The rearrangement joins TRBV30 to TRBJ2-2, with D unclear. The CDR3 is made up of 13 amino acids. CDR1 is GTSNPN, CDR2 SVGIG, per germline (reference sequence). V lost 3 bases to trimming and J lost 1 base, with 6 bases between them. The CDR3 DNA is TGTGCCTGGAGCCGACAGAACACCGGGGAGCTGTTTTTT. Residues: CAWSRQNTGELFF.

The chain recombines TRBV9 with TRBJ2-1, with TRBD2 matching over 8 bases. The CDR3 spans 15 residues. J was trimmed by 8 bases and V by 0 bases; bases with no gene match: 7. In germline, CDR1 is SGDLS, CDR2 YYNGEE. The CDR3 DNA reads TGTGCCAGCAGCGTAGCCAGCGGGAGAGTCGATGAGCAGTTCTTC. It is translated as CASSVASGRVDEQFF.

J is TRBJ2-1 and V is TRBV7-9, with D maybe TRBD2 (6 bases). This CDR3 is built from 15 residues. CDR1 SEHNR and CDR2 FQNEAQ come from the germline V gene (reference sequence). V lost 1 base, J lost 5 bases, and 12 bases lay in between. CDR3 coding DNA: TGTGCCAGCAGCTTAGGGGCGGGAAGGGACAATGAGCAGTTCTTC. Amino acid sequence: CASSLGAGRDNEQFF. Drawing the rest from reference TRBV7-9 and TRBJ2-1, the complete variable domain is DTGVSQNPRHKITKRGQNVTFRCDPISEHNRLYWYRQTLGQGPEFLTYFQNEAQLEKSRLLSDRFSAERPKGSFSTLEIQRTEQGDSAMYLCASSLGAGRDNEQFFGPGTRLTVL.

CDR3 DNA: TGTGCCAGCAGCTGGGGGACATCGAACACCGGGGAGCTGTTTTTT. Translating it yields CASSWGTSNTGELFF. This chain joins TRBV7-9 and TRBJ2-2; weak D call: TRBD1 (6 bases). V was shortened by 4 bases and J by 0 bases, with 9 bases between the two germline ends. CDR1 is SEHNR and CDR2 is FQNEAQ in the germline V gene (reference sequence). The CDR3 has 15 residues.

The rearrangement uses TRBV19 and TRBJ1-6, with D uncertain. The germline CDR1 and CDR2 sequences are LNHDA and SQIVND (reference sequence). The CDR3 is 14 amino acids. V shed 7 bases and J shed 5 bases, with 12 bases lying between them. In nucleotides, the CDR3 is TGTGCCAGTACCAAGACCGCTAATAATTCACCCCTCCACTTT. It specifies CASTKTANNSPLHF.

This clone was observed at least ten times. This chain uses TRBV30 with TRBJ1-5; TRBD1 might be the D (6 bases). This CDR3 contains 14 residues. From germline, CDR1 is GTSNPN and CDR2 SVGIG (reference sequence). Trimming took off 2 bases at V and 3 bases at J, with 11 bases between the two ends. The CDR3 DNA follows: TGTGCCTGGAGTCCGGGACACGCCAATCAGCCCCAGCATTTT. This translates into CAWSPGHANQPQHF.

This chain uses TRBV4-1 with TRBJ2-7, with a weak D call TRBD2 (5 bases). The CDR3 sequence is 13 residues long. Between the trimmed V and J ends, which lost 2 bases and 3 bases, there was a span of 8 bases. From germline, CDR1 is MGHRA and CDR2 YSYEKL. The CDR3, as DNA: TGCGCCAGCAGCCAAACGGGGTTCTACGAGCAGTACTTC. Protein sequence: CASSQTGFYEQYF.

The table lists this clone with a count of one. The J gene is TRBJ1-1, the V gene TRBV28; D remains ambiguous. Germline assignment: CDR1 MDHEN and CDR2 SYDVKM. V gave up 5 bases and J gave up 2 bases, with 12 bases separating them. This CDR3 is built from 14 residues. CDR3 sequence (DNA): TGTGCCAGCAGTATCCCCGAAAGAAACACTGAAGCTTTCTTT. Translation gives CASSIPERNTEAFF.

This CDR3 reads CASSLGDRGTDGYTF. CDR3 coding DNA: TGTGCCAGCAGCTTAGGGGACAGGGGGACGGATGGCTACACCTTC. This sequence joins TRBV7-2 and TRBJ1-2, with 11 bases matching TRBD1. With 1 base clipped from V and 6 bases from J, the junction kept 4 bases outside the gene matches. Germline V gives CDR1 SGHTA, CDR2 FQGNSA. The CDR3 is 15 residues long.

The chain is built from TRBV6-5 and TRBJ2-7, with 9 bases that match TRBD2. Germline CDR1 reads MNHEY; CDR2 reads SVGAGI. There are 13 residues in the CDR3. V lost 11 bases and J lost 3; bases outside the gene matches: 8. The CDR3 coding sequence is TGTGCCGGCATTGCTAGCGGGATCTACGAGCAGTACTTC. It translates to CAGIASGIYEQYF.

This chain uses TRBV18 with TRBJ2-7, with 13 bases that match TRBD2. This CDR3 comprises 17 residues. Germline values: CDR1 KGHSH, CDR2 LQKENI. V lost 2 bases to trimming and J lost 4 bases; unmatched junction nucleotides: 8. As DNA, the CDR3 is TGTGCCAGCTCACCAATCAGACTAGCGGGAGGCAGTTACGAGCAGTACTTC. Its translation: CASSPIRLAGGSYEQYF.

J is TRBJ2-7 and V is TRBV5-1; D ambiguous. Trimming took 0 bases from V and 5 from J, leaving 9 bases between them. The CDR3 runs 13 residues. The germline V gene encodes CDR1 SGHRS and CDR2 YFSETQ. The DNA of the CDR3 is TGCGCCAGCAGCTTGGCTGGGCGGCACGAGCAGTACTTC. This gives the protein CASSLAGRHEQYF.

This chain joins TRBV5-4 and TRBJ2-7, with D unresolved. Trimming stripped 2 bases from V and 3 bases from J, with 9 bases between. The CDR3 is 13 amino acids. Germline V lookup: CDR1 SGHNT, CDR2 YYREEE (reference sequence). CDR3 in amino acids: CASSLGRNYEQYF. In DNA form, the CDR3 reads TGTGCCAGCAGCTTAGGCCGAAACTACGAGCAGTACTTC.

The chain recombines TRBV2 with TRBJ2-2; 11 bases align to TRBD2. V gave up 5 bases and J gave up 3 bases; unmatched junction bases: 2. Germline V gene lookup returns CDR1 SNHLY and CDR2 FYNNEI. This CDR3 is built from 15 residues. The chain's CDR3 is CASSPSGGYTGELFF. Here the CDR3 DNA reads TGTGCCAGCAGTCCTAGCGGGGGGTACACCGGGGAGCTGTTTTTT.

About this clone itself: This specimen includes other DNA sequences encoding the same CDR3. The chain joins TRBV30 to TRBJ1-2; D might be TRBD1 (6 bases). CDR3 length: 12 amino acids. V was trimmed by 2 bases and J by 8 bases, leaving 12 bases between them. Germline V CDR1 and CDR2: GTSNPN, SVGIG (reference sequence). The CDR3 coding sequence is TGTGCCTGGAGTCAGGGGCCATACGGCTACACCTTC. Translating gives CAWSQGPYGYTF.

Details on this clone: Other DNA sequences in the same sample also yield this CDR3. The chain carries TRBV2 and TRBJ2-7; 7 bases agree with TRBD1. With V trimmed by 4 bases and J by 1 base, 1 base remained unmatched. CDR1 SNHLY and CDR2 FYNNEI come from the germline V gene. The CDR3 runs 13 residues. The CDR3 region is CASSGGQSYEQYF. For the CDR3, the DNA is TGTGCCAGCAGTGGGGGACAGTCCTACGAGCAGTACTTC.

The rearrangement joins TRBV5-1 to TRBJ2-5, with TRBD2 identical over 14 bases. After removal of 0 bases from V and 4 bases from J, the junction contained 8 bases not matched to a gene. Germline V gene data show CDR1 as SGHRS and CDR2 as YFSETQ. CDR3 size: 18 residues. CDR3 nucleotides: TGCGCCAGCAGCTTGGCCGGGACTAGCGGGGGTTTTGGAGAGACCCAGTACTTC. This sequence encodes CASSLAGTSGGFGETQYF.

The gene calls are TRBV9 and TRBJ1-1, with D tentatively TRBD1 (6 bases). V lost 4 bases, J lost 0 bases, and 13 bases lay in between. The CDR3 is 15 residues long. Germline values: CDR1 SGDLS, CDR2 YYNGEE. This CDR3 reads CASSPRQALNTEAFF. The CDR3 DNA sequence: TGTGCCAGCAGCCCCCGACAGGCCCTGAACACTGAAGCTTTCTTT.

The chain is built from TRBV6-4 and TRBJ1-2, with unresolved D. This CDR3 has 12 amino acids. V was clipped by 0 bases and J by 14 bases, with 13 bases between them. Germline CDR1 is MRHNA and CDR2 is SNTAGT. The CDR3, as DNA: TGTGCCAGCAGTGACTCGACGGCAGCCCAGACCTTC. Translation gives CASSDSTAAQTF.

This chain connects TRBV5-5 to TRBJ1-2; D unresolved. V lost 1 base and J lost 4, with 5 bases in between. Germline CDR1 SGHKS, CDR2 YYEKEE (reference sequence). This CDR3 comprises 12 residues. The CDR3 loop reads CASSLSSYGYTF. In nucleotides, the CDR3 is TGTGCCAGCAGCTTGTCGTCCTATGGCTACACCTTC. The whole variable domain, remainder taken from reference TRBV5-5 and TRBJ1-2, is DAGVTQSPTHLIKTRGQQVTLRCSPISGHKSVSWYQQVLGQGPQFIFQYYEKEERGRGNFPDRFSARQFPNYSSELNVNALLLGDSALYLCASSLSSYGYTFGSGTRLTVV.

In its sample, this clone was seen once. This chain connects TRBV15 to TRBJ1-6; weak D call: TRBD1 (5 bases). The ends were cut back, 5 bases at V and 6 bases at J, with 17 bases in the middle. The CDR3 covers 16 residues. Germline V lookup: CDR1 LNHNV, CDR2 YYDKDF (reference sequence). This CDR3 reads CATSSRGQGFNSPLHF. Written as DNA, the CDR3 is TGTGCCACCAGCTCGAGAGGTCAGGGCTTTAATTCACCCCTCCACTTT.

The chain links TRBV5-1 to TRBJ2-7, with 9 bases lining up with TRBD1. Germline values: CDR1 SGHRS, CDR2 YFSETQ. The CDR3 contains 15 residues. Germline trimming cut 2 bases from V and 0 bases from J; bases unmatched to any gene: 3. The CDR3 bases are TGCGCCAGCAGCTTAATACAGGGGGCCTCCTACGAGCAGTACTTC. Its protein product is CASSLIQGASYEQYF.

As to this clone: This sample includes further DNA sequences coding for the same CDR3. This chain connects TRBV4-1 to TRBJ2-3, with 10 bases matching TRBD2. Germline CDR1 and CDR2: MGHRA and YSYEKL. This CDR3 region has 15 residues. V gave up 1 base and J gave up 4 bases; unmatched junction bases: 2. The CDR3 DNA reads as TGCGCCAGCAGCCAAGGTCTAGCGGGAGCAGATACGCAGTATTTT. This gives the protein CASSQGLAGADTQYF.

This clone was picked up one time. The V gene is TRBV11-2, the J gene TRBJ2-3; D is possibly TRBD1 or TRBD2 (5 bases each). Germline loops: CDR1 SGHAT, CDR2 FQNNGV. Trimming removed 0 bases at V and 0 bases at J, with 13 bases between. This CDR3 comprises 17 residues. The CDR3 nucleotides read TGTGCCAGCAGCTTAGAAGGGGCGAGGGCTAGCACAGATACGCAGTATTTT. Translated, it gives CASSLEGARASTDTQYF.

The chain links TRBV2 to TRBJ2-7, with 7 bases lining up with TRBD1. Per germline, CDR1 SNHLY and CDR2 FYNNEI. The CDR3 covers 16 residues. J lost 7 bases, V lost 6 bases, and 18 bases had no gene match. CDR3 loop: CASSVSQGLGSTEQYF. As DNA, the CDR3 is TGTGCCAGCAGCGTATCACAGGGGCTTGGGTCTACTGAGCAGTACTTC. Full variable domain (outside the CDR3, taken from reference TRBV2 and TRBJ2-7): EPEVTQTPSHQVTQMGQEVILRCVPISNHLYFYWYRQILGQKVEFLVSFYNNEISEKSEIFDDQFSVERPDGSNFTLKIRSTKLEDSAMYFCASSVSQGLGSTEQYFGPGTRLTVT.

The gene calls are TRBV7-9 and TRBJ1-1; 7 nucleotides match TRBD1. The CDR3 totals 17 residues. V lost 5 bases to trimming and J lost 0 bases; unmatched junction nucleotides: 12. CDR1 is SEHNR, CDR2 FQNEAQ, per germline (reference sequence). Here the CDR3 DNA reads TGTGCCAGCAGCGGACCGGACAGGCGGCTTATGAACACTGAAGCTTTCTTT. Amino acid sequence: CASSGPDRRLMNTEAFF.

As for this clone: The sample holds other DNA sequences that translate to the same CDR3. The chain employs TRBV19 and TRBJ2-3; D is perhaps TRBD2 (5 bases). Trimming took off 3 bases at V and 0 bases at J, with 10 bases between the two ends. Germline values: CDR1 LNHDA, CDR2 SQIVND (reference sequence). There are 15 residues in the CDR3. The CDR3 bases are TGTGCCAGTAGTATCGGCGGGCGAAGCACAGATACGCAGTATTTT. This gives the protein CASSIGGRSTDTQYF. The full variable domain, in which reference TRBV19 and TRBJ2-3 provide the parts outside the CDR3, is DGGITQSPKYLFRKEGQNVTLSCEQNLNHDAMYWYRQDPGQGLRLIYYSQIVNDFQKGDIAEGYSVSREKKESFPLTVTSAQKNPTAFYLCASSIGGRSTDTQYFGPGTRLTVL.

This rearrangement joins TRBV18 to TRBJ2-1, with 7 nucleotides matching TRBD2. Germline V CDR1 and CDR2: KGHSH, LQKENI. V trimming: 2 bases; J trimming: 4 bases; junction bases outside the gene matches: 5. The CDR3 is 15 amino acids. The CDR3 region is CASSPMASGYNEQFF. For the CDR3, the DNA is TGTGCCAGCTCACCAATGGCTAGCGGATACAATGAGCAGTTCTTC.

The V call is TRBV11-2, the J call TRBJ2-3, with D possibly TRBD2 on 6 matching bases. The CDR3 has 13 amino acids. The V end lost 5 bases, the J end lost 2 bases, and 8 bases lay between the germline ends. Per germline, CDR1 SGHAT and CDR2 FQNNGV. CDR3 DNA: TGTGCCAGCAGCCAGCGGGTCACAGATACGCAGTATTTT. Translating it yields CASSQRVTDTQYF.

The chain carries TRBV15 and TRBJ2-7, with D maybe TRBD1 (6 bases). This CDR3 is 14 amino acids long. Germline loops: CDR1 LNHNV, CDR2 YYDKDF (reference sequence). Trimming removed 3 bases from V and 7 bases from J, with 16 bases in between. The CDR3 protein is CATSSAARGEEQYF. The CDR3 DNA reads TGTGCCACCAGCAGTGCCGCCAGGGGCGAAGAGCAGTACTTC.